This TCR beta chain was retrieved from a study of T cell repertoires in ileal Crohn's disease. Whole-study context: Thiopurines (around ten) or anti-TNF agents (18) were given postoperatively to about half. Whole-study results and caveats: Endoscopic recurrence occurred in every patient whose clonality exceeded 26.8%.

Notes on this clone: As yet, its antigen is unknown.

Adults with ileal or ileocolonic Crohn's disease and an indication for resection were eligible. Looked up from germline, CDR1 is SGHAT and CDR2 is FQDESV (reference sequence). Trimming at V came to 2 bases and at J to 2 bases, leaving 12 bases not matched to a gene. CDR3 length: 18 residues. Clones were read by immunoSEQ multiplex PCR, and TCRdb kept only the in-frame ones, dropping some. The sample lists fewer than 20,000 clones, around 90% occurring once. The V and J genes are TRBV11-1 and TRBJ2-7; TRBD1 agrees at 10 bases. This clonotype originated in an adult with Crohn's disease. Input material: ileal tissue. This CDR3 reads CASSLIPGGQGRPYEQYF. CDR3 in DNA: TGTGCCAGCAGCTTAATTCCCGGGGGACAGGGGAGACCCTACGAGCAGTACTTC.